This TCR beta chain stems from a study of blood T cell repertoires in COVID-19 (TCRdb year 2020). Regarding the complete study: Collaborator samples came from the United States, Italy and Spain and covered acute and convalescent phases of COVID-19. The material from the prospective study consisted of cDNA or gDNA derived from T cells, B-cell-depleted T cells, or PBMCs. The dataset comprised deeply sampled blood TCRbeta repertoires from subjects exposed to, actively infected with, or recovered from COVID-19. A freely available public database, intended as a resource for researchers studying the immune response to SARS-CoV-2, is where the repertoires were released. Samples came from the ongoing ImmuneRACE study (first 160 participants) plus 1,254 subjects from 6 global collaborators. The sample metadata nearly always contained a de-identified subject ID, COVID-19 status, age in years and sex. Where HLA class I and class II types were available, the types were taken from metadata supplied by the sample provider, not from assay-based typing. Here is what the overall study found, with its caveats: The quantity of clinical and demographic metadata differed by source and by participant and was supplied without curation.

Each collaborating institution followed its own protocols to collect whole blood in K2EDTA tubes. For TCRbeta analysis, collaborators shipped samples in one of three forms: frozen whole blood, isolated PBMCs, or DNA extracted from either of those sample types. The immunoSEQ Assay, a bias-controlled multiplex PCR, was used to amplify TCRbeta CDR3 regions from genomic DNA. Per the authors' processing: The number of nucleated cells in each sample was estimated from the amplification of reference gene primers within the assay. To quantify the absolute abundance of each unique TCRbeta CDR3 rearrangement, sequence reads were collapsed and filtered. Productive Simpson clonality was computed per sample as the square root of Simpson's diversity index over productive rearrangements. TCRdb took this table from immuneACCESS and kept in-frame rearrangements with V and J called. Such tables lack part of the clones; where checked against another copy, unresolved V genes explain under half of the gap, and the rest is unexplained. V and J calls and clone size are copied from that table; D and trimming were computed from the DNA. The table for this sample lists approximately 260,000 clones; approximately 86% of them were counted only once. 4.9% of the sample is in the top ten clones.

From its cysteine to its phenylalanine, the CDR3 spans 13 amino acids. The CDR3 DNA has 39 bases and is translated from base 1. From the germline V gene (reference sequence), CDR1 is LNHDA and CDR2 is SQIVND. The trim is 5 bases for V and 1 base for J, with a gap of 8 bases between the germline ends. Turning to this clone: There is no known antigen for this receptor. Within one base of it there is no much larger clone, and no base qualities were kept.

The sequencing sample was made of peripheral blood. This sequence was found in a woman aged 80 or older with active or convalescent COVID-19. The chain uses TRBV19 and TRBJ2-5, with no reliable assignment of the D segment. The DNA sequence reads TGTGCCAGTAGTGCGGAGCCCCAAGAGACCCAGTACTTC. Its amino acids are CASSAEPQETQYF.